This entry is about one T cell receptor beta chain. The CDR3 spans 14 residues. Germline CDR1 SNHLY, CDR2 FYNNEI. V lost 3 bases and J lost 2, with 11 bases in between. The data stem from a study of OX40 agonist ivuxolimab in advanced cancers. Turning to the study itself: Patients took ivuxolimab, an agonistic anti-OX40 (CD134) antibody. Having had anti-PD-1, anti-PD-L1 or anti-CTLA-4 therapy before was allowed, and approximately 40% had some. Mean age around 60 years, range about 20 to 79; roughly 82% male. Patients with hepatocellular carcinoma, melanoma, renal cell or head and neck cancer made up the dose-escalation patients.

Sequencing used immunoSEQ multiplex PCR; TCRdb keeps in-frame clones, though not all of them. The table lists about 79,000 clones, 90% of them singletons. The receptor's source is an adult with an advanced solid tumor such as melanoma, head and neck, liver or kidney cancer. The chain carries TRBV2 and TRBJ2-7; D gene uncertain. This sample comprised CD4+ or CD8+ T cells sorted from blood, obtained in a trial of the OX40 agonist ivuxolimab. CDR3 amino acids: CASSEAGDPYEQYF. CDR3 nucleotide sequence: TGTGCCAGCAGTGAGGCTGGGGATCCCTACGAGCAGTACTTC.